The 31 T cell receptor beta chains in this list originate from one sample, sequenced in a study of early T cells in non-severe SARS-CoV-2 infection. In TCRdb, the 5' RACE reads were re-called with MiXCR into one record per CDR3 protein. This sample has around 40,000 distinct CDR3 sequences, with under 8% found just once. The sample taken for sequencing was whole blood. The receptor source for this set is an adult who was a healthcare worker with PCR-confirmed SARS-CoV-2 infection or an uninfected control (not recorded which).

V is TRBV3-1 and J is TRBJ2-1, with D tentatively TRBD2 (6 bases). Germline V lookup: CDR1 LGHDT, CDR2 YNNKEL (reference sequence). Trimming took 4 bases from V and 6 from J, leaving 10 bases between them. This CDR3 is 13 amino acids long. CDR3 bases: TGTGCCAGCAGCCCGGTGGGAGGCAATGAGCAGTTCTTC. Amino acid sequence: CASSPVGGNEQFF.

This clonotype was found many times. This chain uses TRBV20-1 with TRBJ1-2, with D possibly matching TRBD1 (5 bases). V was trimmed by 3 bases and J by 4 bases, leaving 18 bases between them. The CDR3 spans 15 residues. Germline CDR1 DFQATT, CDR2 SNEGSKA (reference sequence). This CDR3 is CSASQTGGMAYGYTF. In DNA form, the CDR3 reads TGCAGTGCTAGTCAAACGGGGGGGATGGCCTATGGCTACACCTTC.

At least ten counts were recorded for this clonotype. The CDR3, as DNA: TGCAGTGCTTCTGCCGGGACAGACTTTTACGAGCAGTACTTC. Translating gives CSASAGTDFYEQYF. V and J are TRBV20-1 and TRBJ2-7; 7 nucleotides align to TRBD1. Germline CDR1 DFQATT, CDR2 SNEGSKA (reference sequence). J lost 4 bases, V lost 5 bases, and 11 bases had no gene match. This CDR3 has 14 amino acids.

This clonotype was counted at least ten times. CDR3 sequence: CASSLRGLYEQYF. CDR3 coding DNA: TGTGCCAGCAGTTTGAGAGGGCTATACGAGCAGTACTTC. V and J are TRBV28 and TRBJ2-7; tentatively, D is TRBD2 (5 bases). With 3 bases removed from V and 4 bases from J, the gap between germline ends came to 10 bases. Per germline, CDR1 MDHEN and CDR2 SYDVKM. This CDR3 has 13 residues.

CDR3 DNA sequence: TGCGCCAGCAGCCCACAATTAGCAGATACGCAGTATTTT. Its translation: CASSPQLADTQYF. This chain uses TRBV4-3 with TRBJ2-3; D is undetermined. CDR1 and CDR2 (germline): LGHNA, YSLEER. The CDR3 length is 13 residues. The germline V and J ends were trimmed by 4 bases and 4 bases, with 9 bases remaining between them.

The chain employs TRBV28 and TRBJ2-3, with D possibly matching TRBD2 (6 bases). The V gene's germline CDR1 is MDHEN and CDR2 SYDVKM. The CDR3 is made up of 20 amino acids. V lost 5 bases to trimming and J lost 2 bases, with 29 bases between them. For the CDR3, the DNA is TGTGCCAGCAGTCCCCCCCCCCGAACTAGCTCCCTAAAGACCACAGATACGCAGTATTTT. Its protein is CASSPPPRTSSLKTTDTQYF.

This clonotype was recorded at least ten times. The CDR3 reads CASTPRLHNEQFF. The CDR3 DNA reads as TGCGCCAGCACTCCCAGACTTCACAATGAGCAGTTCTTC. The chain links TRBV23-1 to TRBJ2-1; D not resolved. TRBV23-1 is reported as an ORF; its role is uncertain. Trimming took off 7 bases at V and 5 bases at J, with 12 bases between the two ends. The CDR3 covers 13 residues.

There are many counts of this clonotype. The genes are TRBV11-2 and TRBJ2-2; D might be TRBD1 (5 bases). From germline, CDR1 is SGHAT and CDR2 FQNNGV. The ends were cut back, 3 bases at V and 1 base at J, with 15 bases in the middle. The CDR3 is 17 amino acids. CDR3 in amino acids: CASSFPLLGVNTGELFF. CDR3 in DNA: TGTGCCAGCAGCTTCCCCCTCCTAGGGGTGAACACCGGGGAGCTGTTTTTT.

This clonotype came up a few times. This rearrangement joins TRBV6-5 to TRBJ2-7, with D possibly TRBD1 on 6 matching bases. The V end lost 6 bases, the J end lost 4 bases, and 13 bases lay between the germline ends. Germline V gene lookup returns CDR1 MNHEY and CDR2 SVGAGI. CDR3 length: 13 residues. CDR3 coding DNA: TGTGCCAGCAGACCGGGACAAATGTACGAGCAGTACTTC. This gives the protein CASRPGQMYEQYF.

This clonotype was detected only a few times. The CDR3 region is CASSPLSGLSLRETQYF. The CDR3 DNA is TGTGCCAGCAGTCCCCTAAGCGGCCTCTCCTTGCGAGAGACCCAGTACTTC. V and J are TRBV2 and TRBJ2-5, with a weak D call TRBD2 (5 bases). V was pared by 5 bases and J by 4 bases, with 23 bases between. The CDR3 totals 17 residues. CDR1 and CDR2 (germline): SNHLY, FYNNEI.

This clonotype has more than one count but fewer than ten. The CDR3 region is CASRSSGTGRPTEAFF. DNA of the CDR3: TGTGCCAGCAGGTCTTCCGGGACAGGGAGGCCAACTGAAGCTTTCTTT. The chain employs TRBV11-3 and TRBJ1-1, with 9 bases fitting TRBD1. This CDR3 spans 16 amino acids. V lost 6 bases, J lost 5 bases, and 13 bases stayed unmatched. Germline CDR1 and CDR2: SGHNT and YENEEA.

In this sample, this clonotype turned up a few times. The V gene is TRBV5-3, the J gene TRBJ2-3, with TRBD2 matching 7 bases. TRBV5-3 is noted as an ORF with a role that remains uncertain. This CDR3 has 17 amino acids. The V gene end was trimmed by 0 bases and the J gene end by 4 bases; junction bases not matched to a gene: 11. The CDR3 reads CARSLAYRAGESDTQYF. DNA for the CDR3: TGTGCCAGAAGCTTGGCGTACCGCGCGGGAGAATCAGATACGCAGTATTTT.

This sequence joins TRBV28 and TRBJ2-1; D is perhaps TRBD1 (5 bases). The V end was cut by 10 bases, the J end by 7 bases, with 14 bases between. CDR3 length: 12 amino acids. The germline gives CDR1 MDHEN, CDR2 SYDVKM. Here the CDR3 DNA reads TGTGCCACCTACCTCTCAGGGAATGAGCAGTTCTTC. Its protein is CATYLSGNEQFF. The variable domain in full, completed from reference TRBV28 and TRBJ2-1, reads DVKVTQSSRYLVKRTGEKVFLECVQDMDHENMFWYRQDPGLGLRLIYFSYDVKMKEKGDIPEGYSVSREKKERFSLILESASTNQTSMYLCATYLSGNEQFFGPGTRLTVL.

Ten or more counts support this clonotype. The chain is built from TRBV7-9 and TRBJ2-2; D not resolved. The germline V gene encodes CDR1 SEHNR and CDR2 FQNEAQ (reference sequence). This CDR3 is 12 amino acids long. The V end was cut by 5 bases, the J end by 9 bases, with 10 bases between. The CDR3 here is CASSLTPWELFF. CDR3 bases: TGTGCCAGCAGCCTTACTCCCTGGGAGCTGTTTTTT.

The count of this clonotype is one. This rearrangement joins TRBV20-1 to TRBJ1-4; tentatively, D is TRBD1 (5 bases). The length of the CDR3 is 12 residues. Looked up from germline, CDR1 is DFQATT and CDR2 is SNEGSKA (reference sequence). Trimming took 3 bases from V and 5 from J, leaving 7 bases between them. The DNA of the CDR3 is TGCAGTGCTAGGGGGGAAAATGAAAAACTGTTTTTT. Its translation: CSARGENEKLFF.

This clonotype has just a few counts. V usage is TRBV10-3 and J usage is TRBJ2-5; D not resolved. V lost 3 bases and J lost 1, with 6 bases in between. The CDR3 runs to 13 residues. Per the germline V gene, CDR1 is ENHRY and CDR2 is SYGVKD. CDR3 in amino acids: CAISDPGQETQYF. DNA for the CDR3: TGTGCCATCAGTGACCCAGGCCAAGAGACCCAGTACTTC.

This clonotype showed up just a few times. The CDR3 DNA reads TGTGCCAGCAGTGGGCCACCATCCTACGAGCAGTACTTC. Residues: CASSGPPSYEQYF. The V and J genes are TRBV6-1 and TRBJ2-7; D unclear. The CDR3 is made up of 13 amino acids. The V and J ends lost 4 bases and 1 base respectively, with 8 bases between them. Germline V gene sequence: CDR1 MNHNS, CDR2 SASEGT.

This clonotype was found a few times. The chain has TRBV7-2 and TRBJ2-3, with 7 bases identical to TRBD2. The CDR3 sequence is 16 residues long. Germline loops: CDR1 SGHTA, CDR2 FQGNSA. Trimming removed 4 bases from V and 2 bases from J; junction bases left unmatched: 9. Here the CDR3 DNA reads TGTGCCAGCAGCTCCAGATCCGGGAGGCCCACAGATACGCAGTATTTT. This gives the protein CASSSRSGRPTDTQYF.

This clonotype has a count of ten or more. The V call is TRBV18, the J call TRBJ2-1; 7 positions agree with TRBD1. V was pared by 7 bases and J by 7 bases, with 7 bases of the junction left unmatched. Germline V lookup: CDR1 KGHSH, CDR2 LQKENI. The CDR3 extends over 13 amino acids. CDR3 protein: CASLPDRENEQFF. CDR3 bases: TGTGCCAGCTTACCCGACAGGGAAAATGAGCAGTTCTTC.

This clonotype was seen a handful of times. The rearrangement uses TRBV2 and TRBJ2-2; TRBD1 is a possible D gene (6 bases). The V end lost 8 bases, the J end lost 6 bases, and 19 bases lay between the germline ends. The CDR3 covers 15 residues. The germline CDR1 and CDR2 sequences are SNHLY and FYNNEI. CDR3 region: CASYPDRYKAGELFF. For the CDR3, the DNA is TGTGCCAGCTACCCCGACAGGTATAAGGCCGGGGAGCTGTTTTTT.

This clonotype was observed a handful of times. The chain uses TRBV2 and TRBJ1-2; TRBD1 matches 8 bases. This CDR3 is built from 12 residues. The V and J ends lost 6 bases and 7 bases, in that order; junction bases with no gene match: 4. The germline CDR1 and CDR2 sequences are SNHLY and FYNNEI. CDR3 sequence reads: CASRLDRGGYTF. In DNA form, the CDR3 reads TGTGCCAGCAGACTCGACAGGGGTGGCTACACCTTC.

This clonotype was picked up a small number of times. The chain uses TRBV11-2 and TRBJ2-7; D may be TRBD1 (5 bases). The CDR3 is made up of 14 amino acids. Trimming left V 5 bases short and J 2 bases short, with 13 bases between. CDR1 and CDR2 from the germline V gene are SGHAT and FQNNGV. CDR3: CASSPSQGAYEQYF. CDR3 nucleotides: TGTGCCAGCAGCCCTTCCCAGGGCGCCTACGAGCAGTACTTC.

In its sample, this clonotype was seen many times. V is TRBV29-1 and J is TRBJ2-5, with D perhaps matching TRBD2 (6 bases). Between the trimmed V and J ends, which lost 7 bases and 1 base, there was a span of 22 bases. Germline loops: CDR1 SQVTM, CDR2 ANQGSEA. The CDR3 extends over 16 amino acids. The CDR3 DNA is TGCAGCGCTTCCCCAGCCGCCCGGGACTTCCAAGAGACCCAGTACTTC. Amino acid sequence: CSASPAARDFQETQYF.

The gene calls are TRBV12-3 or TRBV12-4 and TRBJ2-7, with D possibly TRBD1 on 5 matching bases. V was shortened by 3 bases and J by 1 base, with 7 bases between the two germline ends. The CDR3 contains 13 residues. The CDR3 sequence: CASSLGPSYEQYF. The CDR3 nucleotides are TGTGCCAGCAGTTTGGGGCCGTCCTACGAGCAGTACTTC.

This clonotype occurred once. Just one base apart from a much larger clone, this may be a read error. V gene TRBV11-2 combines with J gene TRBJ2-7; maybe TRBD2 (5 bases). Per the germline V gene, CDR1 is SGHAT and CDR2 is FQNNGV. This CDR3 comprises 14 residues. CDR3 region: CVSSLGAGDYEQYF. The CDR3 DNA is TGTGTCAGCAGCTTAGGAGCCGGGGATTACGAGCAGTACTTC.

This clonotype was counted at least ten times. The chain employs TRBV28 and TRBJ2-2; 11 positions match TRBD2. There are 17 residues in the CDR3. CDR1 and CDR2 (germline): MDHEN, SYDVKM. After removal of 6 bases from V and 7 bases from J, the junction contained 13 bases not matched to a gene. Here the CDR3 DNA reads TGTGCCAGCAGGACCACTAGCGGGAGAAGGGTAGGCGGGGAGCTGTTTTTT. It specifies CASRTTSGRRVGGELFF.

This clonotype was counted only a few times. The V call is TRBV5-6, the J call TRBJ2-7; TRBD2 matches 9 bases. J was trimmed by 6 bases and V by 1 base; bases with no gene match: 11. Germline lookup yields CDR1 SGHDT and CDR2 YYEEEE. The CDR3 contains 16 residues. This chain's CDR3 is CASSLLGTSPLVEQYF. Written as DNA, the CDR3 is TGTGCCAGCAGCTTGTTGGGGACTAGCCCACTTGTCGAGCAGTACTTC.

This clonotype was seen only a few times. The genes are TRBV7-9 and TRBJ2-1; D ambiguous. The V and J ends lost 5 bases and 9 bases respectively, with 8 bases between them. The CDR3 runs 11 residues. In germline, CDR1 is SEHNR, CDR2 FQNEAQ (reference sequence). The CDR3 DNA follows: TGTGCCAGCAGCGACGACATTGAGCAGTTCTTC. Protein sequence: CASSDDIEQFF.

The J gene is TRBJ2-7, the V gene TRBV27, with D unresolved. CDR1 and CDR2 from the germline V gene are MNHEY and SMNVEV (reference sequence). The length of the CDR3 is 14 residues. Deletions cut 7 bases from V and 6 bases from J, with 19 bases between. CDR3 in amino acids: CASKVLAGSREQYF. The CDR3 region has the DNA TGTGCCAGCAAAGTTTTGGCCGGATCCCGCGAGCAGTACTTC.

This clonotype came up a few times. The chain joins TRBV11-2 to TRBJ2-7; D might be TRBD2 (7 bases). The length of the CDR3 is 14 residues. Germline CDR1 SGHAT, CDR2 FQNNGV. Trimming took off 4 bases at V and 6 bases at J, with 16 bases between the two ends. The CDR3 DNA sequence: TGTGCCAGCAGCTCGTTGCAGGGGAGGGGCGAGCAGTACTTC. Translated: CASSSLQGRGEQYF.

This clonotype was seen a handful of times. The rearrangement links TRBV6-6 to TRBJ2-1; D remains unclear. The CDR3 length is 12 residues. Germline V gives CDR1 MNHNY, CDR2 SVGAGI (reference sequence). Trimming removed 2 bases from V and 10 bases from J, with 9 bases in between. The CDR3 DNA reads TGTGCCAGCAGTTACATCGTACTCGAGCAGTTCTTC. Protein sequence: CASSYIVLEQFF.